This TCR beta chain was found in a study of T cells in women clearing cervical HPV infection. Study context: Case blood was drawn a median about 160 days after lesion detection. With HLA typing for only a few women, HLA confounding remains possible.

The CDR3 contains 14 residues. CDR1 GTSNPN and CDR2 SVGIG come from the germline V gene (reference sequence). With respect to this clone: The read terminates 3 residues ahead of where the CDR3 ends, so the germline J gene completes it.

Data came from immunoSEQ multiplex PCR; TCRdb stores just in-frame clones and leaves some out. Recorded for this sample: about 32,000 clones. Dot-blot hybridization genotyped cervical HPV amplified with MY09/MY11 PCR. J is TRBJ1-2 and V is TRBV30, with 10 bases that match TRBD1. The sample consisted of blood buffy coat. This TCR was sampled from a woman between 18 and 69 years old with a cervical HPV16 infection that either progressed to CIN3+ or cleared (not recorded which). CDR3 sequence reads: CAWSSGTGVNDYTF. The sequenced part of the CDR3 DNA is TGTGCCTGGAGTTCCGGGACAGGGGTCAATGAC.